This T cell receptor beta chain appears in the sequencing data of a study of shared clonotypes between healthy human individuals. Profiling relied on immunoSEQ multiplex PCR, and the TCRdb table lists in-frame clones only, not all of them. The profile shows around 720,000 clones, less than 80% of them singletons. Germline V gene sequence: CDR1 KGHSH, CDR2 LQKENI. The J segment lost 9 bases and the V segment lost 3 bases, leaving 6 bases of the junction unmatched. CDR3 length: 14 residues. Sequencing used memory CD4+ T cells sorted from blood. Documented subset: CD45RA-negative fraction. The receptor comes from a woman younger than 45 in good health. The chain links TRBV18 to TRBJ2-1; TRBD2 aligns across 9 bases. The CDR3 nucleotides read TGTGCCAGCTCACCCTACCCTAGCGGGGCTGAGCAGTTCTTC. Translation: CASSPYPSGAEQFF.